This T cell receptor (beta chain) was captured by sequencing in a study of T cell responses to AZD1222 COVID-19 vaccine. Study in general: Second doses that came at about 4 or about 12 weeks were put together.

Generated by immunoSEQ multiplex PCR, the TCRdb table keeps only in-frame clones and is missing some. Of more than 140,000 clones listed, around 91% are singletons. J was trimmed by 5 bases and V by 5 bases; bases with no gene match: 3. The CDR3 extends over 12 amino acids. From germline, CDR1 is SGHNT and CDR2 YYREEE (reference sequence). The J gene is TRBJ2-5, the V gene TRBV5-4; 7 bases line up with TRBD1. The specimen was peripheral blood, collected on day 0 of AZD1222 vaccination. This clonotype originated in an adult in good health. The CDR3 here is CASSFRGETQYF. CDR3 DNA: TGTGCCAGCAGTTTCAGGGGGGAGACCCAGTACTTC.